This TCR beta chain came from a study of CD8+ T cells in alopecia areata. About this clone itself: The sample carries other DNA sequences with the same CDR3.

Reverse transcribed after extraction, RNA yielded cDNA as the sequencing template. The protocol was immunoSEQ multiplex PCR, while the TCRdb copy is restricted to in-frame clones and leaves out a portion. The repertoire holds approximately 100,000 clones, approximately 60% seen once, with about 9% in the top ten. The origin of this receptor is a human donor in good health. The specimen sequenced was CD4+ T cells sorted from blood.

CDR3 sequence: CAWAGTGDQPQHF. The CDR3 coding sequence is TGTGCCTGGGCCGGGACAGGGGATCAGCCCCAGCATTTT. The chain employs TRBV30 and TRBJ1-5; 10 nucleotides line up with TRBD1. The CDR3 length is 13 residues. V was clipped by 5 bases and J by 5 bases; unmatched bases: 3. Germline-derived CDR1 and CDR2 are GTSNPN and SVGIG (reference sequence).